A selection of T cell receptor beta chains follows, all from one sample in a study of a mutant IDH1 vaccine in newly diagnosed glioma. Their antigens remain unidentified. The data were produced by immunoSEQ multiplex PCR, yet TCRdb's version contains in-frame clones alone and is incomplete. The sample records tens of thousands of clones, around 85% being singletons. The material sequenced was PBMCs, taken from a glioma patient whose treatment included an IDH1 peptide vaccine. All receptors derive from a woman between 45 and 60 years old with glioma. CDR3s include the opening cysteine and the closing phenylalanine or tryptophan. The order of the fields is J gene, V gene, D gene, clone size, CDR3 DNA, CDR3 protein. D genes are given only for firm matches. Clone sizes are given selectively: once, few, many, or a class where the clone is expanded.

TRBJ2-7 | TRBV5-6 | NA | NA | TGTGCCAGCAGCGACCAGGACAGAGCCTACGAGCAGTACTTC | CASSDQDRAYEQYF
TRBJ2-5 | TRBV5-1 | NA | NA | TGCGCCAGCAGGCTGAGCCCGAGGGAGACCCAGTACTTC | CASRLSPRETQYF
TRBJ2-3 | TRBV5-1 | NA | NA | TGCGCCAGCAGCCTCCCAGACAGAACCGTTGGCACAGATACGCAGTATTTT | CASSLPDRTVGTDTQYF
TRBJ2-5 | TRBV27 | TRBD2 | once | TGTGCCAGCAGTCCAGCGACTAGCGGTATAGAGACCCAGTACTTC | CASSPATSGIETQYF
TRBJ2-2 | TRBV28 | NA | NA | TGTGCCAGCAGTCCCCACTTCCCGAACACCGGGGAGCTGTTTTTT | CASSPHFPNTGELFF
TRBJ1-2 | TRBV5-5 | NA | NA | TGTGCCAGCAGCCGTAGGGGGGAGGCCTGGGGCTACACCTTC | CASSRRGEAWGYTF
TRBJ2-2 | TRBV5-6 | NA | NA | TGTGCCAGCAGGCCTTCCGGGACGGCCAACACCGGGGAGCTGTTTTTT | CASRPSGTANTGELFF
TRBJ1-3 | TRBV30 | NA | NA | TGTGCCTTACCCCTACCGGGCTCTGGAAACACCATATATTTT | CALPLPGSGNTIYF
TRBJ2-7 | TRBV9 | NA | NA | TGTGCCAGCAGCGTAGGGAGGGGGATCTACGAGCAGTACTTC | CASSVGRGIYEQYF
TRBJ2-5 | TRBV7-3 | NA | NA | TGTGCCAGCAGCTTAAGTGGCACAATCCAAGAGACCCAGTACTTC | CASSLSGTIQETQYF
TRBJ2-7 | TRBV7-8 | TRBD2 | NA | TGTGCCAGCAGCTTATATAGCGGGACGCTCTACGAGCAGTACTTC | CASSLYSGTLYEQYF
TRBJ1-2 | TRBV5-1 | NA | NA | TGCGCCAGCAGCTTGGCTCCTCCAAACTATGGCTACACCTTC | CASSLAPPNYGYTF
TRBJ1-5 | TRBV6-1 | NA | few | TGTGCCAGCAGTAGACCGGCGAACCAGGAGCCCCAGCATTTT | CASSRPANQEPQHF
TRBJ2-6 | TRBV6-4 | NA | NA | TGTGCCAGCAGTGATACTAGTGCTGGGGCCAACGTCCTGACTTTC | CASSDTSAGANVLTF
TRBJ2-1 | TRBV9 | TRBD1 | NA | TGTGCCAGCAGCGTAGTCGGAGCCGGGACAGGGGCGCAGGAGCAGTTCTTC | CASSVVGAGTGAQEQFF
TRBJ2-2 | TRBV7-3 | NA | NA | TGTGCCAGCAGCTTACCGGGGAAGGACACCGGGGAGCTGTTTTTT | CASSLPGKDTGELFF
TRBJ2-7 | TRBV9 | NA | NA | TGTGCCAGCAGCGTAGGGGGAGCGGTAAGCTCCTACGAGCAGTACTTC | CASSVGGAVSSYEQYF
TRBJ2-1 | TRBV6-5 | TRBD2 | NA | TGTGCCAGCAGTTACTCAGGCGGGAGGGCTTACAATGAGCAGTTCTTC | CASSYSGGRAYNEQFF
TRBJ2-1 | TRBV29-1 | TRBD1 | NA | TGCAGCGTTGAGGGAACAGGGGGCAATGAGCAGTTCTTC | CSVEGTGGNEQFF
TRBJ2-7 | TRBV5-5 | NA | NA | TGTGCCAGCAGCTTGGTAGGCTACGAGCAGTACTTC | CASSLVGYEQYF
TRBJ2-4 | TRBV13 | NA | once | TGTGCCAGCAGCTTCTGGACGAGGGACATTCAGTACTTC | CASSFWTRDIQYF
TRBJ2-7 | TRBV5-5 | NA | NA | TGTGCCAGCAGCTTGGAGGGGCAGACCAGCTCCTACGAGCAGTACTTC | CASSLEGQTSSYEQYF
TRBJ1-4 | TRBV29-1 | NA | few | TGCAGCGTTGAAGAAGGTGCAACTAATGAAAAACTGTTTTTT | CSVEEGATNEKLFF
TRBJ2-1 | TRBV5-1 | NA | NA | TGCGCCAGCAGCCGACAGGGAGGGCCCTACAATGAGCAGTTCTTC | CASSRQGGPYNEQFF
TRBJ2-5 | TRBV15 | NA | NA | TGTGCCACCAGCAGGGAGGGGGGCCTCCAAGAGACCCAGTACTTC | CATSREGGLQETQYF
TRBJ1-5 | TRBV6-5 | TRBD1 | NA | TGTGCCAGCAGACGGACAGGTCGCAATCAGCCCCAGCATTTT | CASRRTGRNQPQHF
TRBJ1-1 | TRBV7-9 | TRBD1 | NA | TGTGCCAGCCGACATCCGGGACAGCAAAACACTGAAGCTTTCTTT | CASRHPGQQNTEAFF
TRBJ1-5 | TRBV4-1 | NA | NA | TGCGCCAGCAGCCAGTCCGAGGAGAATAGCAATCAGCCCCAGCATTTT | CASSQSEENSNQPQHF
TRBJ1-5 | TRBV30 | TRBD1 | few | TGTGCCTGGAGTCTAAGCGGGACAGGGGGCAATCAGCCCCAGCATTTT | CAWSLSGTGGNQPQHF
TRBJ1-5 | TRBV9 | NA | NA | TGTGCCAGCAGCGTCAGGGGTGGGCAGCCCCAGCATTTT | CASSVRGGQPQHF
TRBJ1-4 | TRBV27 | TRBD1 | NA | TGTGCCAGCAGTCCCTTCTTGGACAGGGACGCTGAAAAACTGTTTTTT | CASSPFLDRDAEKLFF
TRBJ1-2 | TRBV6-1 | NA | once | TGTGCCAGCATTGGAGGTTTAGGTATCAACTATGGCTACACCTTC | CASIGGLGINYGYTF